Reported below is one T cell receptor beta chain. The data derive from a study of blood T cell repertoires in COVID-19. Participants, about 18 to 95 years old, spanned more than 20 US areas. Symptom resolution, clearance, or two negative PCRs marked the recovered donors of Cohort 3. Data came from immunoSEQ multiplex PCR; TCRdb stores just in-frame clones and leaves some out. Of hundreds of thousands of clones listed, 80% to 90% are singletons. The V gene's germline CDR1 is LNHDA and CDR2 SQIVND (reference sequence). This CDR3 comprises 14 residues. V was shortened by 4 bases and J by 5 bases, with 12 bases between the two germline ends.

The sample comprised PBMCs or T cells enriched from blood (not recorded which). The V and J genes are TRBV19 and TRBJ1-5; no clear D. The receptor comes from a man between 18 and 29 years old who had recovered from COVID-19. CDR3 nucleotides: TGTGCCAGTAGTAGAGGTGAAATCTATCAGCCCCAGCATTTT. Protein product: CASSRGEIYQPQHF.